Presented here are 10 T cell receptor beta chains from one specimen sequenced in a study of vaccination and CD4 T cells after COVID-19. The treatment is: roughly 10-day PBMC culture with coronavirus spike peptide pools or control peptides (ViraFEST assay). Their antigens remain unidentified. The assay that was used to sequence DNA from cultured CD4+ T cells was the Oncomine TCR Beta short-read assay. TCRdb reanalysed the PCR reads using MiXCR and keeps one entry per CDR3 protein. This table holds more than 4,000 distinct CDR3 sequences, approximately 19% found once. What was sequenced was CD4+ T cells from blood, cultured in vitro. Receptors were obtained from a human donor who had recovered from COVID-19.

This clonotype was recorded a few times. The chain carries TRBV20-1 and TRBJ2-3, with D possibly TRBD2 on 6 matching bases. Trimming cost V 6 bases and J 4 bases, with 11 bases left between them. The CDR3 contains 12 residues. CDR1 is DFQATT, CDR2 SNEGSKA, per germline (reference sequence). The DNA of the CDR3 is TGCAGTGCGGGGTCTAGCGCAGATACGCAGTATTTT. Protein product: CSAGSSADTQYF.

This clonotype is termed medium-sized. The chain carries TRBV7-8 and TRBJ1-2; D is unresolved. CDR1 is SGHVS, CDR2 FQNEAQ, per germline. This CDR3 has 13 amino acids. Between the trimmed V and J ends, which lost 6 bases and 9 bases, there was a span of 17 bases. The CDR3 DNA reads TGTGCCAGCAGTCAACTTCTCGGCAGTAGCTACACCTTC. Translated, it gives CASSQLLGSSYTF.

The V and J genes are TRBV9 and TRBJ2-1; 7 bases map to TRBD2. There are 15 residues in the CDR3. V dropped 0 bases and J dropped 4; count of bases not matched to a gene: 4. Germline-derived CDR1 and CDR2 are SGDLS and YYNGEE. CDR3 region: CASSVVSSGYNEQFF. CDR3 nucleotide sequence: TGTGCCAGCAGCGTAGTTTCTAGCGGTTACAATGAGCAGTTCTTC.

The CDR3 coding sequence is TGTGCCAGCAGCCAGTCGGCAGTGACCACCGGGGAGCTGTTTTTT. Translated: CASSQSAVTTGELFF. The chain is built from TRBV4-2 and TRBJ2-2; D is unresolved. Germline V gene data show CDR1 as LGHNA and CDR2 as YNFKEQ. Trimming shortened V by 3 bases and J by 4 bases, and 12 bases separated the two germline ends. CDR3 size: 15 residues.

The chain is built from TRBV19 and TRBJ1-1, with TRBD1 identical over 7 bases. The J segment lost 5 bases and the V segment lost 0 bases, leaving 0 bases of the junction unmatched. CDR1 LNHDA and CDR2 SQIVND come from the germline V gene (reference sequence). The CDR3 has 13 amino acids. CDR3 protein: CASSIETGTEAFF. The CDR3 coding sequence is TGTGCCAGTAGTATAGAGACAGGGACTGAAGCTTTCTTT.

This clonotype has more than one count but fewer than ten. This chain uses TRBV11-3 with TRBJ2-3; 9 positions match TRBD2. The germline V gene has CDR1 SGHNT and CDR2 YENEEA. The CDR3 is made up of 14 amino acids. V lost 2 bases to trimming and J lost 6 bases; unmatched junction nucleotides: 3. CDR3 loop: CASSLNSGGDTQYF. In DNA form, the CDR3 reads TGTGCCAGCAGCTTAAATAGCGGGGGCGATACGCAGTATTTT.

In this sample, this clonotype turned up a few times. CDR3 loop: CASSYSGRADYEQYF. The CDR3 DNA reads TGTGCCAGCAGTTACTCCGGTAGGGCGGACTACGAGCAGTACTTC. The chain employs TRBV6-5 and TRBJ2-7; D is undetermined. CDR3 length: 15 residues. Germline V gives CDR1 MNHEY, CDR2 SVGAGI. V shed 0 bases and J shed 3 bases, with 12 bases lying between them.

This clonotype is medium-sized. In DNA, the CDR3 is TGCGCCAGCAGCCCGGGACATCAAAATCAGCCCCAGCATTTT. This sequence encodes CASSPGHQNQPQHF. V usage is TRBV5-1 and J usage is TRBJ1-5; TRBD1 might be the D (6 bases). V was clipped by 4 bases and J by 4 bases, with 12 bases between them. This CDR3 comprises 14 residues. The germline V gene encodes CDR1 SGHRS and CDR2 YFSETQ. Looking up the rest from reference TRBV5-1 and TRBJ1-5 gives the full variable domain: KAGVTQTPRYLIKTRGQQVTLSCSPISGHRSVSWYQQTPGQGLQFLFEYFSETQRNKGNFPGRFSGRQFSNSRSEMNVSTLELGDSALYLCASSPGHQNQPQHFGDGTRLSIL.

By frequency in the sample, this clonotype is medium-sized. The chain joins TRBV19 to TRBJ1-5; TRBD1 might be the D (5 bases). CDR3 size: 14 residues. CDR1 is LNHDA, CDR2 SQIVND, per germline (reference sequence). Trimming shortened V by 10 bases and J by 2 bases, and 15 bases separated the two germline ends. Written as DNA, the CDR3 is TGTGCCACCCGAGGGGTCCTAGGCAATCAGCCCCAGCATTTT. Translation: CATRGVLGNQPQHF.

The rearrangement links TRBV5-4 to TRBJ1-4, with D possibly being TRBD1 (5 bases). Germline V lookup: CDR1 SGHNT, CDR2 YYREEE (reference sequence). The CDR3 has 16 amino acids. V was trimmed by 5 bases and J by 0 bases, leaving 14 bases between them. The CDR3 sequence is CASSAGAAATNEKLFF. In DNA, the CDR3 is TGTGCCAGCAGTGCTGGGGCAGCAGCAACTAATGAAAAACTGTTTTTT. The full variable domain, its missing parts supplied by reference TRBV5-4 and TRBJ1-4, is ETGVTQSPTHLIKTRGQQVTLRCSSQSGHNTVSWYQQALGQGPQFIFQYYREEENGRGNFPPRFSGLQFPNYSSELNVNALELDDSALYLCASSAGAAATNEKLFFGSGTQLSVL.